The 9 T cell receptor beta chains listed next were all sequenced from one sample in a study of CXCR3-negative and CXCR3-positive naive CD8 T cells. TRB cDNA was prepared as libraries by UMI-labeled 5' RACE. TCRdb reprocessed the 5' RACE reads, keeping one entry per CDR3 protein, no DNA. This sample lists about 51,000 distinct CDR3 sequences; its ten largest clones have around 0.51%. Antigens for these TCRs are unknown. Study-level points and caveats: In CXCR3-positive naive cells, the TRB CDR3s were more hydrophobic than in CXCR3-negative naive cells.

The sample comprised naive CXCR3+ CD8+ T cells from blood. Subset described: CD45RO-CCR7+CD27+CD95- naive CD8+ T cells expressing CXCR3 (TNR3+). Receptors were obtained from a human donor in good health. Some clones in this sample may be carry-over from other donors' samples.

The chain carries TRBV4-3 and TRBJ2-2. Germline CDR1 is LGHNA and CDR2 is YSLEER. This CDR3 is 14 amino acids long. CDR3 sequence: CASSQVTNTGELFF.

The J gene is TRBJ2-7, the V gene TRBV5-1; TCRdb names TRBD1, which stays unverified in the absence of DNA. The CDR3 covers 13 residues. Per germline, CDR1 SGHRS and CDR2 YFSETQ. The CDR3 reads CASSSDRAYEQYF. The whole variable domain, filled in from reference TRBV5-1 and TRBJ2-7, reads KAGVTQTPRYLIKTRGQQVTLSCSPISGHRSVSWYQQTPGQGLQFLFEYFSETQRNKGNFPGRFSGRQFSNSRSEMNVSTLELGDSALYLCASSSDRAYEQYFGPGTRLTVT.

The CDR3 protein is CASSQEGERTTSTDTQYF. The rearrangement uses TRBV14 and TRBJ2-3; TCRdb proposes TRBD1, but this gene call is untestable without DNA. The CDR3 covers 18 residues. The V gene's germline CDR1 is SGHDN and CDR2 FVKESK.

The chain has TRBV7-9 and TRBJ2-1. The CDR3 totals 13 residues. The germline V gene encodes CDR1 SEHNR and CDR2 FQNEAQ (reference sequence). This CDR3 is CASRRLELGEQFF.

The CDR3 sequence: CASSPLQWGPSYNEQFF. This chain uses TRBV3-1 with TRBJ2-1; lacking DNA, the TRBD1 call made by TCRdb goes unchecked. From germline, CDR1 is LGHDT and CDR2 YNNKEL (reference sequence). The CDR3 runs 17 residues.

J is TRBJ1-1 and V is TRBV7-3; TCRdb returns TRBD1, unconfirmable since there is no DNA. This CDR3 is 15 amino acids long. Germline V gene sequence: CDR1 SGHTA, CDR2 FQGTGA. The chain's CDR3 is CASSLTAGQRYEAFF. The full variable domain, rest sourced from reference TRBV7-3 and TRBJ1-1, is GAGVSQTPSNKVTEKGKYVELRCDPISGHTALYWYRQSLGQGPEFLIYFQGTGAADDSGLPNDRFFAVRPEGSVSTLKIQRTERGDSAVYLCASSLTAGQRYEAFFGQGTRLTVV.

CDR3 loop: CASSQAGTRETQYF. This sequence joins TRBV6-5 and TRBJ2-5; without DNA, the TCRdb call of TRBD1 cannot be checked. This CDR3 spans 14 amino acids. The germline CDR1 and CDR2 sequences are MNHEY and SVGAGI.

The J gene is TRBJ1-5, the V gene TRBV7-9. Germline loops: CDR1 SEHNR, CDR2 FQNEAQ (reference sequence). The CDR3 is 15 amino acids. The CDR3 sequence: CASSLLAGADQPQHF.

This clonotype is medium-sized (0.01 to 0.1%) by frequency. CDR3 region: CASSLYDSEKETQYF. This chain connects TRBV11-3 to TRBJ2-5; TCRdb's D call, TRBD1, is unchecked because there is no DNA. Germline loops: CDR1 SGHNT, CDR2 YENEEA. This CDR3 is built from 15 residues.